This TCR beta chain originates from a study of cytomegalovirus exposure and HLA in healthy donors. Findings and limits, study-wide: Specificity of a few CMV-associated chains for CMV antigens was verified in vitro. The study designated 150 to 200 TCR beta chains cytomegalovirus-associated.

This clone has just one count. Its antigen remains unidentified. The study ran its PCR with 60 Vbeta and 13 Jbeta primers. Clones were sequenced by immunoSEQ multiplex PCR, and TCRdb holds only the in-frame ones, with some missing. Of 90,000 to 130,000 clones in the sample, 75% to 85% were seen once. V lost 8 bases, J lost 4 bases, and 9 bases lay in between. This CDR3 has 11 amino acids. The V gene's germline CDR1 is MNHEY and CDR2 SMNVEV (reference sequence). The sequenced sample consisted of PBMCs. The chain has TRBV27 and TRBJ2-7; D not resolved. This TCR came from a woman aged 18-35 years in good health and CMV-seropositive. The CDR3 DNA reads TGTGCCAGCCGCCAGGCATACGAGCAGTACTTC. Translated: CASRQAYEQYF.